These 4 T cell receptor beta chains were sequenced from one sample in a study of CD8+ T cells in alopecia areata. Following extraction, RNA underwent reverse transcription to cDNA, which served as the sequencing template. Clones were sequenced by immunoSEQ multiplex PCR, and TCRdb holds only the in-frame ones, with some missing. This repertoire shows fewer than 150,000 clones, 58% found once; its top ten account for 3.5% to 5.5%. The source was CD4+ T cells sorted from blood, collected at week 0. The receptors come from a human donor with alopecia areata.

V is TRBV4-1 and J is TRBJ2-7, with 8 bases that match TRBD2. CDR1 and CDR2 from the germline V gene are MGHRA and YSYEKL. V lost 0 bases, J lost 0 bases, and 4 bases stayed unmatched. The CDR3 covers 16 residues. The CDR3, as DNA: TGCGCCAGCAGCCAAGACCCTACTAGCGGCTCCTACGAGCAGTACTTC. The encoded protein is CASSQDPTSGSYEQYF.

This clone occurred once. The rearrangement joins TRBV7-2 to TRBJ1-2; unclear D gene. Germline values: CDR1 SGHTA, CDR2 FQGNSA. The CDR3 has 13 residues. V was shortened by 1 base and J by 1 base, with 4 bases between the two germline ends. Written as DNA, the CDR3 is TGTGCCAGCAGCTTAGGGTTTAACTATGGCTACACCTTC. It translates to CASSLGFNYGYTF.

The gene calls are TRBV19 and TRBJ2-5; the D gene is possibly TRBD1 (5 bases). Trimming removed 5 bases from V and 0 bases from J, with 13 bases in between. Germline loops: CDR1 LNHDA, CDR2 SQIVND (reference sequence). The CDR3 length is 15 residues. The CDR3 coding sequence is TGTGCCAGTAGTTTTGGGGCGGCCTACCAAGAGACCCAGTACTTC. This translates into CASSFGAAYQETQYF.

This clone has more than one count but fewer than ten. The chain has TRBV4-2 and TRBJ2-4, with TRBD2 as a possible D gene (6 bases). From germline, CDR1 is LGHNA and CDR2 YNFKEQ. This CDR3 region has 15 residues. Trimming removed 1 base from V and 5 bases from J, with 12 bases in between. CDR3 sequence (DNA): TGTGCCAGCAGCCAAGGGAGGGCTGGGGAAAACATTCAGTACTTC. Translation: CASSQGRAGENIQYF.